These T cell receptor beta chains were read from a single sample in a study of blood T cell repertoires in COVID-19. Clones were read by immunoSEQ multiplex PCR, and TCRdb kept only the in-frame ones, dropping some. The sample lists roughly 65,000 clones; roughly 82% were seen once. The sample consisted of peripheral blood. These receptors came from a human donor in a cohort sampled during active COVID-19. Both conserved end residues are part of each CDR3.

CDR3: CASSAIQGAHTEAFF
length: 15
V: TRBV7-8
J: TRBJ1-1

CDR3: CASSGLRDQPQHF
length: 13
V: TRBV12-3/TRBV12-4
J: TRBJ1-5

CDR3: CASSLGPGLAGGQETQYF
length: 18
V: TRBV11-3
J: TRBJ2-5

CDR3: CASSLGRGTTNHEQYF
length: 16
V: TRBV28
J: TRBJ2-7

CDR3: CATSRDRQAVVQFF
length: 14
V: TRBV15
J: TRBJ2-1

CDR3: CASSFKQGRTEAFF
length: 14
V: TRBV27
J: TRBJ1-1

CDR3: CASSPTRGLRYNEQFF
length: 16
V: TRBV7-3
J: TRBJ2-1

CDR3: CAWSGQGGNQPQHF
length: 14
V: TRBV30
J: TRBJ1-5

CDR3: CASRGLQGQYSPLHF
length: 15
V: TRBV5-1
J: TRBJ1-6

CDR3: CASRPGQRGGELFF
length: 14
V: TRBV5-1
J: TRBJ2-2

CDR3: CAWRAPGQSSTDTQYF
length: 16
V: TRBV30
J: TRBJ2-3

CDR3: CASSFNPEPQHF
length: 12
V: TRBV12-3/TRBV12-4
J: TRBJ1-5

CDR3: CSVVKETQPTVQYF
length: 14
V: TRBV29-1
J: TRBJ2-7

CDR3: CASSSSGDQPQHF
length: 13
V: TRBV19
J: TRBJ1-5

CDR3: CASSWRGGETQYF
length: 13
V: TRBV12-3/TRBV12-4
J: TRBJ2-5

CDR3: CASSHGTAEAFF
length: 12
V: TRBV11-3
J: TRBJ1-1

CDR3: CASSPPVAGGLSGTQYF
length: 17
V: TRBV5-1
J: TRBJ2-3

CDR3: CASSLQDSAPLHF
length: 13
V: TRBV12-3/TRBV12-4
J: TRBJ1-6

CDR3: CATTQRGLTDTQYF
length: 14
V: TRBV10-2
J: TRBJ2-3

CDR3: CASSSSRQGAYEQYF
length: 15
V: TRBV6-5
J: TRBJ2-7

CDR3: CASSILGQGVRGYTF
length: 15
V: TRBV19
J: TRBJ1-2

CDR3: CSVEDGTVSSNQPQHF
length: 16
V: TRBV29-1
J: TRBJ1-5

CDR3: CSVEKDLAEAFF
length: 12
V: TRBV29-1
J: TRBJ1-1

CDR3: CASSWSKNTGELFF
length: 14
V: TRBV27
J: TRBJ2-2

CDR3: CATLRDRNNYGYTF
length: 14
V: TRBV19
J: TRBJ1-2

CDR3: CASSGGQGRTEAFF
length: 14
V: TRBV6-5
J: TRBJ1-1

CDR3: CAISEASGGAGQPQHF
length: 16
V: TRBV10-3
J: TRBJ1-5

CDR3: CASSLAVGGQFGTQYF
length: 16
V: TRBV5-1
J: TRBJ2-3

CDR3: CASSQDPGRAAQPQHF
length: 16
V: TRBV4-2
J: TRBJ1-5

CDR3: CASSVGGGDYGYTF
length: 14
V: TRBV9
J: TRBJ1-2

CDR3: CASSQDQGVAGGHPYEQYF
length: 19
V: TRBV4-3
J: TRBJ2-7

CDR3: CASSQSGARGFVPNEKLFF
length: 19
V: TRBV4-1
J: TRBJ1-4

CDR3: CASSPQGDTQYF
length: 12
V: TRBV4-1
J: TRBJ2-3

CDR3: CSVESRGSGGGGEQYF
length: 16
V: TRBV29-1
J: TRBJ2-7

CDR3: CSESELYGYTF
length: 11
V: TRBV29-1
J: TRBJ1-2

CDR3: CASSRTSYNEQFF
length: 13
V: TRBV4-1
J: TRBJ2-1

CDR3: CASEKAGDEQFF
length: 12
V: TRBV6-5
J: TRBJ2-1

CDR3: CASSDLQGLGKNIQYF
length: 16
V: TRBV19
J: TRBJ2-4

CDR3: CASSPTSDSYNEQFF
length: 15
V: TRBV18
J: TRBJ2-1

CDR3: CASSLADGVEQYF
length: 13
V: TRBV5-1
J: TRBJ2-7

CDR3: CASSHRDEQFF
length: 11
V: TRBV3-1/TRBV3-2
J: TRBJ2-1

CDR3: CASSQNGQGHNEQYF
length: 15
V: TRBV13
J: TRBJ2-7

CDR3: CASSVEGVRTDTQYF
length: 15
V: TRBV9
J: TRBJ2-3

CDR3: CASSLTRDRGTEAFF
length: 15
V: TRBV11-1
J: TRBJ1-1

CDR3: CAARDRGVSGNTIYF
length: 15
V: TRBV19
J: TRBJ1-3

CDR3: CASSLGPTGVEQFF
length: 14
V: TRBV7-8
J: TRBJ2-1

CDR3: CASSSGRLDSYSYEQYF
length: 17
V: TRBV28
J: TRBJ2-7

CDR3: CASSPRLAGGSYNEQFF
length: 17
V: TRBV11-3
J: TRBJ2-1

CDR3: CASSGTSGGKSTSTDTQYF
length: 19
V: TRBV28
J: TRBJ2-3

CDR3: CASSPSRGIQETQYF
length: 15
V: TRBV11-2
J: TRBJ2-5

CDR3: CASSPGQGSSQPQHF
length: 15
V: TRBV7-9
J: TRBJ1-5

CDR3: CASSLGGGTDTQYF
length: 14
V: TRBV11-3
J: TRBJ2-3

CDR3: CASSQGDRGALNEKLFF
length: 17
V: TRBV3-1/TRBV3-2
J: TRBJ1-4

CDR3: CASSFRGQGNYGYTF
length: 15
V: TRBV5-4
J: TRBJ1-2

CDR3: CASSQGSGNTEAFF
length: 14
V: TRBV18
J: TRBJ1-1

CDR3: CASSIDSYGYTF
length: 12
V: TRBV5-1
J: TRBJ1-2

CDR3: CASRRLAGGYNEQFF
length: 15
V: TRBV6-5
J: TRBJ2-1